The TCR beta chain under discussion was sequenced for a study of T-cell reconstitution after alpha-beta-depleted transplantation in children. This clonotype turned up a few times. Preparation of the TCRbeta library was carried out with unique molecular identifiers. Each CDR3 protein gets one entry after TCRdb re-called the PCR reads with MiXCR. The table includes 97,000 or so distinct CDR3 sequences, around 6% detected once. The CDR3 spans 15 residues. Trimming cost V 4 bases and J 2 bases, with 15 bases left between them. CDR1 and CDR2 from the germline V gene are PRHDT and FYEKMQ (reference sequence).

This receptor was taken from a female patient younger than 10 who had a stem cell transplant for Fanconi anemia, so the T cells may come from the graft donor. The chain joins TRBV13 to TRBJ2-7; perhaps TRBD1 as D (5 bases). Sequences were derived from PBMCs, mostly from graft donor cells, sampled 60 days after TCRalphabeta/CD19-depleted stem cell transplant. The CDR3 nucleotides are TGTGCCAGCAGCTCCCGGCAGGGTTCCGCCTACGAGCAGTACTTC. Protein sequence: CASSSRQGSAYEQYF.